This T cell receptor beta chain was sequenced in a study of CDR3 diversity in severe acne. V gave up 4 bases and J gave up 2 bases, with 15 bases separating them. CDR3 length: 16 residues. The germline CDR1 and CDR2 sequences are LGHDT and YNNKEL (reference sequence). TCRdb reprocessed the PCR reads with MiXCR, giving one entry per CDR3 protein. Here the sample spans 79,000 or so distinct CDR3 sequences, under 55% being singletons. The TCR originated in a male donor with severe acne vulgaris. The rearrangement joins TRBV3-1 to TRBJ1-3, with D unclear. The source material was blood. The CDR3 sequence: CASSRRGGTPGNTIYF. The CDR3 DNA is TGTGCCAGCAGCCGAAGAGGAGGCACTCCTGGAAACACCATATATTTT.